This TCR beta chain was obtained from a study of memory CD4+ T cells and cytomegalovirus serostatus. Study-wide points: CD4+ memory repertoires contained about two fifths of the 164 reported CMV TCRbeta sequences.

Authors' processing steps: After removing out-of-frame reads, under 2.5 million distinct TCRbeta sequences remained. Libraries were prepared by immunoSEQ multiplex PCR; TCRdb keeps only in-frame clonotypes and omits some of them. V, J and clone size were drawn from that table, and D and trimming were deduced from the DNA. The table lists about 54,000 clones, about three quarters of them singletons. About this clone itself: Its antigen is not identified.

Germline CDR1 is SGHTA and CDR2 is FQGNSA. There are 16 residues in the CDR3. Unmatched junction bases numbered 9, after V lost 1 base and J lost 6 bases. The sort gate was single viable CD3+CD4+CD8-CD45RO+ cells for memory CD4+ T cells. The TCR was taken from an adult in good health and CMV-seropositive. Sequenced material: memory CD4+ T cells from blood. The chain uses TRBV7-2 and TRBJ2-1, with 7 bases identical to TRBD2. CDR3: CASSLVSGGIPNEQFF. In nucleotides, the CDR3 is TGTGCCAGCAGCTTAGTGTCGGGAGGAATTCCCAATGAGCAGTTCTTC.